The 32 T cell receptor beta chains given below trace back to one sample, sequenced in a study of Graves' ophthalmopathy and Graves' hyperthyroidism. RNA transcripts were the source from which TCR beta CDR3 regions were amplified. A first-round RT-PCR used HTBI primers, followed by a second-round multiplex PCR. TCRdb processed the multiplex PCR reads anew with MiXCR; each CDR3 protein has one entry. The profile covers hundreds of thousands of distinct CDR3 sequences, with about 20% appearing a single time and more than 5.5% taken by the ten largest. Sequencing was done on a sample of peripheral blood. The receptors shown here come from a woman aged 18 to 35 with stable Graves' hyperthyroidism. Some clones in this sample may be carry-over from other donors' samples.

As DNA, the CDR3 is TGTGCCATCAGTGAGTCCACCTCCGGAGAGACCCAGTACTTC. Translated: CAISESTSGETQYF. The chain employs TRBV10-3 and TRBJ2-5; D not certain. CDR1 ENHRY and CDR2 SYGVKD come from the germline V gene. Between the trimmed V and J ends, which lost 0 bases and 4 bases, there was a span of 9 bases. The CDR3 contains 14 residues.

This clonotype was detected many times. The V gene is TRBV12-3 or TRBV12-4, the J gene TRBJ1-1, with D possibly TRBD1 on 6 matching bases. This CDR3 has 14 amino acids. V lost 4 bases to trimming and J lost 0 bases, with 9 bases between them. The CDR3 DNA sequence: TGTGCCAGCAGTTCCGGGACATTGAACACTGAAGCTTTCTTT. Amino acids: CASSSGTLNTEAFF.

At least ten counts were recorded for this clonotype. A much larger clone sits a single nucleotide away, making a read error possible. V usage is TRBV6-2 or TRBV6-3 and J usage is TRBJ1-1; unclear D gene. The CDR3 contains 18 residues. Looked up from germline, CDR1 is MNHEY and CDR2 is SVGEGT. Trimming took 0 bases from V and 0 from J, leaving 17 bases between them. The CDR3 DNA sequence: TGTGCCAGCAGTTACTCCCCACAAGACTGCCTCCTGAACACTGAAGCTTTCTTT. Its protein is CASSYSPQDCLLNTEAFF.

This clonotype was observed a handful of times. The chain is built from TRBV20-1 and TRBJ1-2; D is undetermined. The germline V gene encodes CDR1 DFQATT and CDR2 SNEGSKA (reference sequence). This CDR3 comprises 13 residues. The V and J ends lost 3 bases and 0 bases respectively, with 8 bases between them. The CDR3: CSASPSTNYGYTF. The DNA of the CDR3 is TGCAGTGCTAGCCCGTCGACTAACTATGGCTACACCTTC.

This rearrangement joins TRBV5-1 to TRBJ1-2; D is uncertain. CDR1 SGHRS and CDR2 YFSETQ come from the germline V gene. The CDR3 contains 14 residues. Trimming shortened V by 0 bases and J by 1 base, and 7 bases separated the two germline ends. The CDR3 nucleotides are TGCGCCAGCAGCTTGGGGGCCTTTAACTATGGCTACACCTTC. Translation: CASSLGAFNYGYTF. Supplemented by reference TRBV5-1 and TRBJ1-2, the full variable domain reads KAGVTQTPRYLIKTRGQQVTLSCSPISGHRSVSWYQQTPGQGLQFLFEYFSETQRNKGNFPGRFSGRQFSNSRSEMNVSTLELGDSALYLCASSLGAFNYGYTFGSGTRLTVV.

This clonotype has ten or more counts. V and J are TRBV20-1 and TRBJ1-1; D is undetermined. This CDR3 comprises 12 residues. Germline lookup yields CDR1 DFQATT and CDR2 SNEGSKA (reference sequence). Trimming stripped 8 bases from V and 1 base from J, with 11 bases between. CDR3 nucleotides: TGCAGTAATATCGTGCAGAACACTGAAGCTTTCTTT. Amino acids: CSNIVQNTEAFF.

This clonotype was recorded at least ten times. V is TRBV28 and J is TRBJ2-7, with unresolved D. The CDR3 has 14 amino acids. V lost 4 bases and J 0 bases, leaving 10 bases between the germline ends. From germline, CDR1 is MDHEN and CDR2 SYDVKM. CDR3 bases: TGTGCCAGCAGTTATCCCCCCCGCTCCTACGAGCAGTACTTC. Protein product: CASSYPPRSYEQYF.

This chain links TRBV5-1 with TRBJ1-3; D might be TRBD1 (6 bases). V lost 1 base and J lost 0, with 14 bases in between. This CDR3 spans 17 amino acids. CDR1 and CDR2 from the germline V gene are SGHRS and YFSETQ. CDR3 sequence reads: CASSLLDSESSGNTIYF. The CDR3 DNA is TGCGCCAGCAGCTTGTTGGACAGTGAAAGCTCTGGAAACACCATATATTTT.

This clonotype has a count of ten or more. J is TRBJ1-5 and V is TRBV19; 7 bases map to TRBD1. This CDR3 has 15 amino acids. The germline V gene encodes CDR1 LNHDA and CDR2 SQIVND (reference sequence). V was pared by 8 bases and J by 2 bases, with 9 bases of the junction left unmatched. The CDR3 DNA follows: TGTGCCAGTGAAAAAGGGGGCGAGGGCAATCAGCCCCAGCATTTT. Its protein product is CASEKGGEGNQPQHF.

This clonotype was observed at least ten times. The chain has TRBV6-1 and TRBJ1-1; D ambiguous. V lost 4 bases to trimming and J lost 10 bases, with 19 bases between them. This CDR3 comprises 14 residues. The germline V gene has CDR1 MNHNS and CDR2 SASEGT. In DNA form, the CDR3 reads TGTGCCAGCAGTGGACCGGGATTCAAAAATGGAGCTTTCTTT. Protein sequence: CASSGPGFKNGAFF.

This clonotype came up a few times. CDR3 residues: CASTQHREHGYTF. DNA for the CDR3: TGTGCCAGCACTCAACACAGGGAACATGGCTACACCTTC. The chain couples TRBV12-3 or TRBV12-4 to TRBJ1-2; possible D gene TRBD1, 6 bases. The CDR3 has 13 amino acids. V lost 7 bases and J 6 bases, leaving 15 bases between the germline ends.

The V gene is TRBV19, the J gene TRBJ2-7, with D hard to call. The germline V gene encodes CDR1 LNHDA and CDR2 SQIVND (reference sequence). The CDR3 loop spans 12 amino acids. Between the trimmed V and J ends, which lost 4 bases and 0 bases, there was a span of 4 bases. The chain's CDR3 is CASSTNSYEQYF. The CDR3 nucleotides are TGTGCCAGTAGTACCAACTCCTACGAGCAGTACTTC. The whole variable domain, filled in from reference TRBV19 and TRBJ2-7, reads DGGITQSPKYLFRKEGQNVTLSCEQNLNHDAMYWYRQDPGQGLRLIYYSQIVNDFQKGDIAEGYSVSREKKESFPLTVTSAQKNPTAFYLCASSTNSYEQYFGPGTRLTVT.

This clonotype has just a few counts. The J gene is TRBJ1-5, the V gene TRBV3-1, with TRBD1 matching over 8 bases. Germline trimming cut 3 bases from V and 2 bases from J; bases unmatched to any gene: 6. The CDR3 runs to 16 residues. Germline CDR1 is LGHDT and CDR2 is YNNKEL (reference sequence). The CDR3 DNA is TGTGCCAGCAGCCACAGGGGGCAGGGGCGCAATCAGCCCCAGCATTTT. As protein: CASSHRGQGRNQPQHF.

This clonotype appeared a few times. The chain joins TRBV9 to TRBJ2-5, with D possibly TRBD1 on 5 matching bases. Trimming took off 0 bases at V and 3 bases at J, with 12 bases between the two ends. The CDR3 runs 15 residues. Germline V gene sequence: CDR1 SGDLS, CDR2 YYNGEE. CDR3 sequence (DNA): TGTGCCAGCAGCGTAGGGATCATAGGGGAAGAGACCCAGTACTTC. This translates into CASSVGIIGEETQYF.

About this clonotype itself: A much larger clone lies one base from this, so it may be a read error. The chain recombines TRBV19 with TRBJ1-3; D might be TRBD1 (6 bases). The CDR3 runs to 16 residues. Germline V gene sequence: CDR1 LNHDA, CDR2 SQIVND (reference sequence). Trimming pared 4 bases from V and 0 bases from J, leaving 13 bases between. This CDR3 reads CASSRRGGVSGNTIYF. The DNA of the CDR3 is TGTGCCAGTAGTAGAAGGGGGGGCGTCTCTGGAAACACCATATATTTT.

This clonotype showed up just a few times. The CDR3 nucleotides read TGTGCCAGCAGTTCGGGACTCTCAAGGGCCAACGTCCTGACTTTC. Its protein is CASSSGLSRANVLTF. The V gene is TRBV6-5, the J gene TRBJ2-6; D may be TRBD2 (6 bases). The V end was cut by 4 bases, the J end by 5 bases, with 12 bases between. This CDR3 is built from 15 residues. CDR1 is MNHEY, CDR2 SVGAGI, per germline.

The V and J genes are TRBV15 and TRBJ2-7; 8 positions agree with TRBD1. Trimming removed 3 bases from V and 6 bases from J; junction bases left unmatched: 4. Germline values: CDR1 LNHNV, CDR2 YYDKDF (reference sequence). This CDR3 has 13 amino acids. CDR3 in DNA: TGTGCCACCAGCAGGACAGGGGCGACCGAGCAGTACTTC. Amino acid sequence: CATSRTGATEQYF.

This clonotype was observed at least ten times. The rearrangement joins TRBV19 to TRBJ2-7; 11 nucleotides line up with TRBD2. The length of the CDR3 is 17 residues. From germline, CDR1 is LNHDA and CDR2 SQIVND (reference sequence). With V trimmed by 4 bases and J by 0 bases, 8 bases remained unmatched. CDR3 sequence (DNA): TGTGCCAGTAGTAACAGGACTAGCGGGCGCCGCTCCTACGAGCAGTACTTC. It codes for CASSNRTSGRRSYEQYF.

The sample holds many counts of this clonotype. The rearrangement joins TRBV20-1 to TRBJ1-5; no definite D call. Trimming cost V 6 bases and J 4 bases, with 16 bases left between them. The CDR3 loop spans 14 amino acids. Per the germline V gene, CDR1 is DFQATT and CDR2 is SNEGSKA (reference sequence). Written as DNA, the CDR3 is TGCAGTGCGCCCGGCGGGCGGAAGAATCAGCCCCAGCATTTT. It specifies CSAPGGRKNQPQHF.

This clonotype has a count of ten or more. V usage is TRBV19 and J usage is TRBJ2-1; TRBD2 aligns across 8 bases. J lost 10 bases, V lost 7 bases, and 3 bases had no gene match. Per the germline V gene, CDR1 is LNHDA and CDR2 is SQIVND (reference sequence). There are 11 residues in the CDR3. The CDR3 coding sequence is TGTGCCAGTACCATAGCGGGGGAGCAGTTCTTC. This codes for CASTIAGEQFF. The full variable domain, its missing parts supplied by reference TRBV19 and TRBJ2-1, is DGGITQSPKYLFRKEGQNVTLSCEQNLNHDAMYWYRQDPGQGLRLIYYSQIVNDFQKGDIAEGYSVSREKKESFPLTVTSAQKNPTAFYLCASTIAGEQFFGPGTRLTVL.

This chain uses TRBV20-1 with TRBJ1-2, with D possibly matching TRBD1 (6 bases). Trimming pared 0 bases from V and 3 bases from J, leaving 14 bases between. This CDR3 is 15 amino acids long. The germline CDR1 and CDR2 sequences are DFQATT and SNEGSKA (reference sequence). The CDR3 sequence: CSARDGRGLYYGYTF. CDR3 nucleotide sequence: TGCAGTGCTAGAGATGGGCGGGGGCTCTACTATGGCTACACCTTC.

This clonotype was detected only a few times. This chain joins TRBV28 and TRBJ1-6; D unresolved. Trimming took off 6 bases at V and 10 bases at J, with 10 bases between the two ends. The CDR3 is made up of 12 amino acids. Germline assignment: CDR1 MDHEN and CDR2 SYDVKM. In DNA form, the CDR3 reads TGTGCCAGCAGAGACTCGGGCTCACCCCTCCACTTT. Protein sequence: CASRDSGSPLHF.

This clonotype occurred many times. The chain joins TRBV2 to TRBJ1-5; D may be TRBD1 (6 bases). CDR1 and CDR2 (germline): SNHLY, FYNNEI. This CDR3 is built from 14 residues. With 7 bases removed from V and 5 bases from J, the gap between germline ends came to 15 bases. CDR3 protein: CASKGDGVYQPQHF. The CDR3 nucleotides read TGTGCCAGCAAGGGGGATGGGGTTTATCAGCCCCAGCATTTT.

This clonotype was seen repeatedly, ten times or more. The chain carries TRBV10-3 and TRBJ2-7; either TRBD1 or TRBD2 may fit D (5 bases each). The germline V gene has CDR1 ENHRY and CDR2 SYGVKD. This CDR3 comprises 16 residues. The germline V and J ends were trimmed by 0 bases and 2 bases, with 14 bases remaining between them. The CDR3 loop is CAISESGPPAPYEQYF. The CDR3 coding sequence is TGTGCCATCAGTGAGTCGGGACCTCCAGCACCCTACGAGCAGTACTTC.

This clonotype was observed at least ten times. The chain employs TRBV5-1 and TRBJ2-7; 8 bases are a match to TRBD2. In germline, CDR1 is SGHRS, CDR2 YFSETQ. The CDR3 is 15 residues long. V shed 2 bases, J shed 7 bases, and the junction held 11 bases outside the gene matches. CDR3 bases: TGCGCCAGCAGCTTTAAGGAGCGGGGGACCGGGGAGCAGTACTTC. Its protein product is CASSFKERGTGEQYF. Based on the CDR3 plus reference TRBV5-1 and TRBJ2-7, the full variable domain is KAGVTQTPRYLIKTRGQQVTLSCSPISGHRSVSWYQQTPGQGLQFLFEYFSETQRNKGNFPGRFSGRQFSNSRSEMNVSTLELGDSALYLCASSFKERGTGEQYFGPGTRLTVT.

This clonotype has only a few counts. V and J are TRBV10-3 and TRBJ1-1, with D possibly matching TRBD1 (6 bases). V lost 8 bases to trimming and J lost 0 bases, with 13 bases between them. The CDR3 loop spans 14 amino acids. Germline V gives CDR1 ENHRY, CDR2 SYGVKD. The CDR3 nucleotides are TGTGCCATCCGGGGGCAGGACTTGAACACTGAAGCTTTCTTT. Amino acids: CAIRGQDLNTEAFF.

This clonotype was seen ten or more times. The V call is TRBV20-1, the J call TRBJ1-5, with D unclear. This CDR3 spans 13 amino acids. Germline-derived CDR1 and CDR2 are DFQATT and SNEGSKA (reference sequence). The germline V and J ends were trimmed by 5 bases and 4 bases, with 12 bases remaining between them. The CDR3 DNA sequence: TGCAGTGCTCCCCGGGGAGGGAATCAGCCCCAGCATTTT. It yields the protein CSAPRGGNQPQHF.

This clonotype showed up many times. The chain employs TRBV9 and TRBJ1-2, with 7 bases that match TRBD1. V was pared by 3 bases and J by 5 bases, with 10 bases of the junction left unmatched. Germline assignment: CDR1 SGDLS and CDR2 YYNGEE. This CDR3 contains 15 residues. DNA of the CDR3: TGTGCCAGCAGCGCCTCCGGGACAGCATTATATGGCTACACCTTC. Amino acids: CASSASGTALYGYTF.

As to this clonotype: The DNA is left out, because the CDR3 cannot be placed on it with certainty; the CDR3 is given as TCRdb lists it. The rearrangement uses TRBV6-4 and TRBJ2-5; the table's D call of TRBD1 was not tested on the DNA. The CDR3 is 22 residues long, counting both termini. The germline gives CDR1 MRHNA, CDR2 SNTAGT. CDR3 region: CASRQGQPGKNIQYFGAGTQYF.

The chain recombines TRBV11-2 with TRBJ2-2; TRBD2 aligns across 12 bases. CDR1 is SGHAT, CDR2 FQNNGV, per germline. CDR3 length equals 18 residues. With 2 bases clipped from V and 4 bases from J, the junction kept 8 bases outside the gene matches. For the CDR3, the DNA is TGTGCCAGCAGCTTACTAGCGGGGGGGACTACCGGCACCGGGGAGCTGTTTTTT. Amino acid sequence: CASSLLAGGTTGTGELFF.

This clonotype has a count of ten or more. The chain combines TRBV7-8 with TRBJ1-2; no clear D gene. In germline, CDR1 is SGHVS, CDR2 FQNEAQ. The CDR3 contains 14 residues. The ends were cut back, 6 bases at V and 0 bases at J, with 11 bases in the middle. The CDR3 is CASSPDGTNYGYTF. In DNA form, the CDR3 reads TGTGCCAGCAGTCCCGACGGAACTAACTATGGCTACACCTTC.

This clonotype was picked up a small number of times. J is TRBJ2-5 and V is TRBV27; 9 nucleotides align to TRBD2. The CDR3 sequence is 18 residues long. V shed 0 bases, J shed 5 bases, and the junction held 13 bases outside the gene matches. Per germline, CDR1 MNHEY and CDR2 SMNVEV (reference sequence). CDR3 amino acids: CASSLSYPAGGYGETQYF. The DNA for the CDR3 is TGTGCCAGCAGTTTATCTTATCCAGCGGGGGGCTACGGGGAGACCCAGTACTTC.